In this sample, the clone carrying this T cell receptor beta chain turned up a few times. Its specificity is not known. These data come from a study of T-cell memory formation after mild COVID-19. Trimming shortened V by 0 bases and J by 2 bases, and 7 bases separated the two germline ends. This CDR3 is 14 amino acids long. Per germline, CDR1 SGHDN and CDR2 FVKESK. Notes on the study in general: Day 15 to 85 contracting clones showed balanced CD4/CD8; day 15 to 37 expanders favored CD4+. Among clones peaking at day 37 in the second wave, SARS-CoV-2 specificity remained unconfirmed. Pre-infection memory carried some responding clones, suggesting that cross-reactive memory joined.

TCRdb ran MiXCR on the 5' RACE reads and lists one entry per CDR3 protein. The sample consists of fewer than 150,000 distinct CDR3 sequences, 5% to 6.5% of them appearing once. The rearrangement uses TRBV14 and TRBJ2-5; TRBD1 might be the D (6 bases). The sample taken for sequencing was PBMCs or a T cell subset sorted from them (not recorded which). The TCR comes from an adult woman who had mild COVID-19 (a few samples of this study predate the infection). Cell type and time point are not known. The CDR3 region is CASSQERGQETQYF. CDR3 in DNA: TGTGCCAGCAGCCAAGAGAGGGGGCAAGAGACCCAGTACTTC. The variable domain in full, with the rest retrieved from reference TRBV14 and TRBJ2-5, is EAGVTQFPSHSVIEKGQTVTLRCDPISGHDNLYWYRRVMGKEIKFLLHFVKESKQDESGMPNNRFLAERTGGTYSTLKVQPAELEDSGVYFCASSQERGQETQYFGPGTRLLVL.